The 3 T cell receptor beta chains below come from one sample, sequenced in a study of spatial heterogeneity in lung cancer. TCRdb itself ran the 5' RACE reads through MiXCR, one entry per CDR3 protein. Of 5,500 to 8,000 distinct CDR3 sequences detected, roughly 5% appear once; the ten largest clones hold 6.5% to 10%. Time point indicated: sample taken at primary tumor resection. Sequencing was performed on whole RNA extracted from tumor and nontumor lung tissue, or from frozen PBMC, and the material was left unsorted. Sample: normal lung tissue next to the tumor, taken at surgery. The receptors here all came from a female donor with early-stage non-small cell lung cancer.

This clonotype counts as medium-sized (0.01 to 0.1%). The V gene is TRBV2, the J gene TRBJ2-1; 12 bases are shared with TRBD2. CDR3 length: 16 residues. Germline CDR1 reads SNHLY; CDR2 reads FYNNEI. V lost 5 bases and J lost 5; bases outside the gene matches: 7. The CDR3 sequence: CASSPSLAGGNNEQFF. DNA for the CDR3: TGTGCCAGCAGTCCTTCCCTAGCGGGAGGGAACAATGAGCAGTTCTTC.

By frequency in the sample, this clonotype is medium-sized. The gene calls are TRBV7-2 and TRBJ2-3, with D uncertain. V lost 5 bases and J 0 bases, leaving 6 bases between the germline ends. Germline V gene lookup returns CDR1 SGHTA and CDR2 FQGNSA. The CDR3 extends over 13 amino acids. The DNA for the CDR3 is TGTGCCAGCAGCCGGGCTAGCACAGATACGCAGTATTTT. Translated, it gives CASSRASTDTQYF.

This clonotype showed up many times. CDR3 protein: CSVERRGGDTQYF. As DNA, the CDR3 is TGCAGCGTTGAACGGAGGGGTGGAGATACGCAGTATTTT. The chain is built from TRBV29-1 and TRBJ2-3; tentatively, D is TRBD2 (6 bases). The CDR3 covers 13 residues. The V gene's germline CDR1 is SQVTM and CDR2 ANQGSEA. V was pared by 2 bases and J by 5 bases, with 11 bases between.